Following are 28 T cell receptor beta chains from one sample sequenced in a study of T cell responses to AZD1222 COVID-19 vaccine. Assay: immunoSEQ multiplex PCR; the TCRdb copy retains only in-frame clones and omits some. The sample shows about 56,000 clones, about 80% of them seen only once. The sequenced sample was peripheral blood, obtained 28 days after the second AZD1222 dose. These receptor sequences come from an adult who received the AZD1222 COVID-19 vaccine.

This clone has only one observation. The chain has TRBV11-2 and TRBJ2-2; tentatively, D is TRBD2 (6 bases). This CDR3 has 15 residues. V gave up 4 bases and J gave up 5 bases, with 14 bases separating them. CDR1 and CDR2 (germline): SGHAT, FQNNGV. In nucleotides, the CDR3 is TGTGCCAGCAGCTGGAGGAGGGCCAGTACCGGGGAGCTGTTTTTT. It translates to CASSWRRASTGELFF.

The chain carries TRBV19 and TRBJ1-5, with D tentatively TRBD1 (6 bases). Per germline, CDR1 LNHDA and CDR2 SQIVND (reference sequence). V lost 8 bases, J lost 0 bases, and 11 bases lay in between. The CDR3 sequence is 14 residues long. The CDR3 region has the DNA TGTGCCAGTCATACAGGGTTTAGCAATCAGCCCCAGCATTTT. Amino acids: CASHTGFSNQPQHF.

J is TRBJ2-7 and V is TRBV7-8; no clear D. The CDR3 sequence is 13 residues long. V was shortened by 1 base and J by 4 bases, with 8 bases between the two germline ends. Germline V gene data show CDR1 as SGHVS and CDR2 as FQNEAQ. CDR3 nucleotides: TGTGCCAGCAGCTTAGAACTATATTACGAGCAGTACTTC. Translating gives CASSLELYYEQYF.

The chain links TRBV4-2 to TRBJ2-1, with D tentatively TRBD2 (6 bases). This CDR3 contains 14 residues. The V and J ends lost 4 bases and 4 bases respectively, with 11 bases between them. Germline values: CDR1 LGHNA, CDR2 YNFKEQ. The CDR3 protein is CASSLRRGYNEQFF. The DNA for the CDR3 is TGTGCCAGCAGCCTCCGGCGGGGATACAATGAGCAGTTCTTC.

This clone was counted a few times. The V and J genes are TRBV18 and TRBJ2-3; tentatively, D is TRBD1 (5 bases). CDR1 and CDR2 from the germline V gene are KGHSH and LQKENI. The V end was cut by 3 bases, the J end by 5 bases, with 9 bases between. CDR3 length: 13 residues. The CDR3 spells CASSPYTGDTQYF. The CDR3 nucleotides read TGTGCCAGCTCACCGTACACAGGAGATACGCAGTATTTT.

The chain is built from TRBV6-6 and TRBJ2-7, with D possibly being TRBD1 (5 bases). Deletions cut 5 bases from V and 5 bases from J, with 19 bases between. CDR1 MNHNY and CDR2 SVGAGI come from the germline V gene (reference sequence). The CDR3 runs 15 residues. CDR3 sequence: CASSLPDSPRHEQYF. The CDR3 DNA sequence: TGTGCCAGCAGTCTCCCAGACAGTCCCAGGCACGAGCAGTACTTC.

This chain links TRBV3-1 (or the pseudogene TRBV3-2) with TRBJ1-5; D gene ambiguous. This CDR3 is built from 15 residues. From germline, CDR1 is LGHDT and CDR2 YNNKEL (reference sequence). Trimming took off 1 base at V and 3 bases at J, with 10 bases between the two ends. For the CDR3, the DNA is TGTGCCAGCAGCCAAGCGCGCGGAAACAATCAGCCCCAGCATTTT. Its translation: CASSQARGNNQPQHF.

The chain recombines TRBV19 with TRBJ2-1; D may be TRBD2 (5 bases). The V end was cut by 7 bases, the J end by 8 bases, with 18 bases between. The CDR3 consists of 14 residues. CDR1 and CDR2 from the germline V gene are LNHDA and SQIVND (reference sequence). The CDR3 loop is CASTPPGPRDEQFF. The CDR3 DNA reads TGTGCCAGTACCCCTCCGGGCCCGCGGGATGAGCAGTTCTTC.

J is TRBJ2-1 and V is TRBV5-1; the match to TRBD2 covers 8 bases. V dropped 2 bases and J dropped 9; count of bases not matched to a gene: 25. The CDR3 totals 20 residues. Germline V gene data show CDR1 as SGHRS and CDR2 as YFSETQ. The CDR3 region is CASSLLPSFRTSLLGAEQFF. In DNA, the CDR3 is TGCGCCAGCAGCTTACTACCTAGTTTCCGGACTAGCCTCCTTGGGGCTGAGCAGTTCTTC.

The rearrangement joins TRBV29-1 to TRBJ1-5, with D possibly TRBD1 on 5 matching bases. V was trimmed by 6 bases and J by 5 bases, leaving 14 bases between them. The CDR3 is 13 residues long. The germline CDR1 and CDR2 sequences are SQVTM and ANQGSEA. As DNA, the CDR3 is TGCAGCGTCCGGCCAGGGAGAGATCAGCCCCAGCATTTT. Amino acids: CSVRPGRDQPQHF.

V and J are TRBV24-1 and TRBJ1-2; D may be TRBD1 (6 bases). The length of the CDR3 is 13 residues. The V gene lost 7 bases and the J gene lost 0 bases, with 8 bases spanning the gap. Germline V gene sequence: CDR1 KGHDR, CDR2 SFDVKD. CDR3 nucleotide sequence: TGTGCCACCAGCCAGGGGACTAACTATGGCTACACCTTC. Its protein is CATSQGTNYGYTF.

V is TRBV9 and J is TRBJ1-5, with TRBD1 as a possible D gene (5 bases). CDR1 is SGDLS and CDR2 is YYNGEE in the germline V gene. The V end was cut by 0 bases, the J end by 6 bases, with 7 bases between. This CDR3 contains 13 residues. CDR3 coding DNA: TGTGCCAGCAGCGTAGAAGGGGCTCAGCCCCAGCATTTT. As protein: CASSVEGAQPQHF. Based on the CDR3 plus reference TRBV9 and TRBJ1-5, the full variable domain is DSGVTQTPKHLITATGQRVTLRCSPRSGDLSVYWYQQSLDQGLQFLIQYYNGEERAKGNILERFSAQQFPDLHSELNLSSLELGDSALYFCASSVEGAQPQHFGDGTRLSIL.

This clone came up once. The rearrangement joins TRBV6-1 to TRBJ1-1; a possible D gene is TRBD1 (5 bases). CDR3 length equals 13 residues. V lost 3 bases to trimming and J lost 3 bases, with 8 bases between them. Germline lookup yields CDR1 MNHNS and CDR2 SASEGT. This chain's CDR3 is CASSEPGHTEAFF. The CDR3 nucleotides are TGTGCCAGCAGTGAGCCGGGGCACACTGAAGCTTTCTTT.

The chain uses TRBV10-3 and TRBJ1-4; D remains unclear. CDR3 length: 12 amino acids. The V and J ends lost 8 bases and 5 bases respectively, with 9 bases between them. The germline V gene encodes CDR1 ENHRY and CDR2 SYGVKD. The CDR3 loop reads CAIGSQNEKLFF. In DNA, the CDR3 is TGTGCCATCGGCAGCCAGAATGAAAAACTGTTTTTT.

This clone was seen only once. This chain's CDR3 is CASSLGWGAGTEAFF. The CDR3 nucleotides read TGTGCCAGCAGCTTAGGGTGGGGGGCCGGCACTGAAGCTTTCTTT. The rearrangement links TRBV11-2 to TRBJ1-1, with D maybe TRBD1 (6 bases). The CDR3 contains 15 residues. Looked up from germline, CDR1 is SGHAT and CDR2 is FQNNGV. Trimming took 1 base from V and 4 from J, leaving 13 bases between them.

This clone was detected only once. J is TRBJ1-4 and V is TRBV9; no reliable D call. CDR1 SGDLS and CDR2 YYNGEE come from the germline V gene. This CDR3 region has 16 residues. V lost 0 bases and J lost 4, with 13 bases in between. CDR3: CASSVDRGGGNEKLFF. CDR3 DNA: TGTGCCAGCAGCGTAGACCGAGGAGGCGGTAATGAAAAACTGTTTTTT.

This chain links TRBV27 with TRBJ2-1; D possibly uses TRBD1 or TRBD2 (5 bases each). This CDR3 has 17 residues. V lost 7 bases to trimming and J lost 8 bases, with 27 bases between them. Germline CDR1 reads MNHEY; CDR2 reads SMNVEV (reference sequence). The CDR3 loop is CASTSGPTAVLRDEQFF. The CDR3, as DNA: TGTGCCAGCACCTCCGGGCCTACAGCGGTCCTCAGGGATGAGCAGTTCTTC.

The chain carries TRBV7-2 and TRBJ1-1; TRBD1 aligns across 9 bases. V gave up 1 base and J gave up 5 bases; unmatched junction bases: 11. The CDR3 sequence is 17 residues long. The V gene's germline CDR1 is SGHTA and CDR2 FQGNSA. CDR3 region: CASSLVLGQGNPTEAFF. In DNA, the CDR3 is TGTGCCAGCAGCTTAGTGTTGGGACAGGGTAATCCTACTGAAGCTTTCTTT.

This clone appeared a single time. V usage is TRBV2 and J usage is TRBJ2-1, with 12 bases lining up with TRBD2. This CDR3 has 15 residues. With 6 bases clipped from V and 6 bases from J, the junction kept 6 bases outside the gene matches. The germline V gene has CDR1 SNHLY and CDR2 FYNNEI. Here the CDR3 reads CASRATSGSSNEQFF. CDR3 nucleotide sequence: TGTGCCAGCAGGGCGACTAGCGGGAGCAGCAATGAGCAGTTCTTC.

The chain combines TRBV10-1 with TRBJ1-1; no definite D call. Trimming removed 6 bases from V and 8 bases from J, with 16 bases in between. Germline assignment: CDR1 WNHNN and CDR2 SYGVQD (reference sequence). This CDR3 is built from 13 residues. CDR3 bases: TGCGCCAGCAGAAGTACTCTACAAACGGAAGCTTTCTTT. This codes for CASRSTLQTEAFF.

The rearrangement joins TRBV6-5 to TRBJ2-3; no clear D. The CDR3 contains 14 residues. The V and J ends lost 0 bases and 1 base respectively, with 5 bases between them. The V gene's germline CDR1 is MNHEY and CDR2 SVGAGI. CDR3 DNA sequence: TGTGCCAGCAGTTACTCACGGGGCACAGATACGCAGTATTTT. This codes for CASSYSRGTDTQYF.

The V and J genes are TRBV10-3 and TRBJ2-7; D might be TRBD1 (6 bases). V lost 0 bases to trimming and J lost 2 bases, with 8 bases between them. The CDR3 covers 14 residues. Germline CDR1 ENHRY, CDR2 SYGVKD. This CDR3 is CAISESGDTYEQYF. The CDR3 DNA sequence: TGTGCCATCAGTGAGTCCGGGGACACCTACGAGCAGTACTTC.

DNA of the CDR3: TGTGCCAGCAGTGATAAACAGTCGAACACTGAAGCTTTCTTT. Protein sequence: CASSDKQSNTEAFF. V is TRBV2 and J is TRBJ1-1; D unclear. V was pared by 3 bases and J by 1 base, with 9 bases between. The germline V gene encodes CDR1 SNHLY and CDR2 FYNNEI. This CDR3 has 14 residues.

This clone was detected once. The chain joins TRBV7-3 to TRBJ1-6, with unresolved D. V was cut by 5 bases and J by 9 bases, with 14 bases left in between. CDR1 SGHTA and CDR2 FQGTGA come from the germline V gene. The CDR3 spans 14 residues. Here the CDR3 DNA reads TGTGCCAGCAGCCCACAGCCCCACAGTTCACCCCTCCACTTT. Translated: CASSPQPHSSPLHF.

This chain joins TRBV9 and TRBJ2-1; 8 bases align to TRBD2. Germline assignment: CDR1 SGDLS and CDR2 YYNGEE. The CDR3 covers 12 residues. The V segment lost 6 bases and the J segment 9 bases; nucleotides outside the gene matches: 5. The CDR3 sequence is CASTRGEGEQFF. In nucleotides, the CDR3 is TGTGCCAGCACGCGGGGGGAGGGTGAGCAGTTCTTC.

The J gene is TRBJ1-6, the V gene TRBV6-5, with D possibly matching TRBD1 (5 bases). Germline CDR1 MNHEY, CDR2 SVGAGI. This CDR3 is 14 amino acids long. V lost 7 bases and J lost 4, with 11 bases in between. The CDR3 sequence: CASNEQVYNSPLHF. The CDR3 coding sequence is TGTGCCAGCAACGAACAGGTTTATAATTCACCCCTCCACTTT.

This chain links TRBV2 with TRBJ2-3, with D perhaps TRBD2 (6 bases). This CDR3 spans 14 amino acids. Germline V CDR1 and CDR2: SNHLY, FYNNEI. The V end was cut by 7 bases, the J end by 3 bases, with 14 bases between. CDR3 sequence (DNA): TGTGCCAGCAAACCGGGAGTAGGAACAGATACGCAGTATTTT. It yields the protein CASKPGVGTDTQYF.

The sample holds a few counts of this clone. The rearrangement joins TRBV10-3 to TRBJ1-1, with a weak D call TRBD1 (6 bases). The germline CDR1 and CDR2 sequences are ENHRY and SYGVKD. The CDR3 is 13 amino acids. Trimming left V 8 bases short and J 1 base short, with 11 bases between. This CDR3 is CAISRTENTEAFF. The CDR3 nucleotides read TGTGCCATCTCAAGGACAGAGAACACTGAAGCTTTCTTT.